This T cell receptor delta chain emerged from a study of DNA immune sequencing with unique molecular identifiers (dated by TCRdb to the early 2020s). Background on the whole study: gammadelta T cells were enriched from buffy coats using immunomagnetic cell separation, and their genomic DNA was sequenced. Fluorescence-activated cell sorting was used to enrich gammadelta T cells from PBMC of around nine healthy individuals. To compare enriched and non-enriched samples, 85 to 100 ng of enriched gammadelta T-cell DNA and about 1 ug of non-enriched PBMC DNA were sequenced. An ultrasensitive DNA-based TRD repertoire sequencing method using PCR-introduced unique molecular identifiers was developed and validated in the study. The method was checked using synthetic reference molecules and blood samples from healthy people. Healthy individuals were used as donors, and sorted peripheral blood gammadelta T cells were profiled from some 11 of these donors.

A remark on this clone: It lacks a known antigen. TCRdb attributes to this sequence the protein of a much larger clone, which differs from the DNA translation at residue 4; a read error is likely, and the protein displayed is translated from the DNA.

Receptor amplification or capture employed multiplex PCR. A 32-plex assay amplified the genomic DNA, with primers for all 8 TRDV and 4 TRDJ genes spanning the CDR3. A 12-nucleotide UMI was added during about 3 barcoding PCR cycles, followed by a second PCR with Illumina adapter primers. Libraries were purified with AMPure XP beads and quality-checked on a Fragment Analyzer with the HS NGS Fragment kit. Sequencing used an Illumina MiniSeq mid-output kit with roughly 21% PhiX and 150 cycles of paired-end reads. Per the authors' processing: MIGEC version 1.2.9 was used to process reads, grouping reads by UMI and building error-corrected consensus sequences. For post-processing, modified scripts from VDJtools version 1.2.1 were used together with the tcR R package. After TCRdb called clones again from the public reads with CATT, rows with identical DNA were merged. The V and J calls were determined by TCRdb, not by the authors. The table for this sample lists approximately 2,000 delta-chain clones; about an eighth of them were counted only once. The biggest ten clones account for 51% of the sample.

At the junction V is shortened by 5 bases and J by 0 bases, with 19 bases in between. The CDR3 runs 19 amino acids, cysteine and phenylalanine included. The CDR3 DNA has 57 bases and is translated from base 1. Reading the germline V gene gives CDR1 GEAIGNYY and CDR2 EKD. General study outcomes and caveats: Novel TRD sequences not targeted by the primers cannot be detected with the primer-based approach. TRD repertoire diversity varied between healthy donors, with several donors highly oligoclonal where top 5 clonotypes exceeded half of productive molecules. TRDV2 paired with TRDJ1 was the most common TRD rearrangement among clonotypes in healthy donors.

Recombination linked TRDV2 to TRDJ3; 5 matching bases give a weak D call of TRDD3. The specimen sequenced was gamma-delta T cells enriched from blood buffy coat, or unenriched PBMCs (not recorded which). This TCR was sampled from a human donor in good health. The sequenced DNA is TGTGCCTGTGGCACGGGGGGGCTACGGAGCTCCTGGGACACCCGACAGATGTTTTTC. Its amino acids are CACGTGGLRSSWDTRQMFF.